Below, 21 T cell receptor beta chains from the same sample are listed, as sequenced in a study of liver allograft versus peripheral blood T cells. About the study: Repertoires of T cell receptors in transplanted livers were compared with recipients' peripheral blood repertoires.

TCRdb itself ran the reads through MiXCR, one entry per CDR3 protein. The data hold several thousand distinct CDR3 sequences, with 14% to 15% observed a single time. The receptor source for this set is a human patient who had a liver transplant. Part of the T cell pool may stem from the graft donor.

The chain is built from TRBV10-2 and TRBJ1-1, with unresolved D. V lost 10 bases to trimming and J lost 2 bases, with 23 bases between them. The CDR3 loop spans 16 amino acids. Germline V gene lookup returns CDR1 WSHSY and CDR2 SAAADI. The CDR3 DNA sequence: TGCGCCACCAAGGAGCTCAAGTGGTTAGGTAACACTGAAGCTTTCTTT. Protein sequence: CATKELKWLGNTEAFF.

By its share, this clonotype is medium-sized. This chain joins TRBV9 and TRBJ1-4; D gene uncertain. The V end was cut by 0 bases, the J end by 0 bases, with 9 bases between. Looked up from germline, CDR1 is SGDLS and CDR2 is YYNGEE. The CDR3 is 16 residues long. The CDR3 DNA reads TGTGCCAGCAGCGTAGGGCAGGTTGCAACTAATGAAAAACTGTTTTTT. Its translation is CASSVGQVATNEKLFF.

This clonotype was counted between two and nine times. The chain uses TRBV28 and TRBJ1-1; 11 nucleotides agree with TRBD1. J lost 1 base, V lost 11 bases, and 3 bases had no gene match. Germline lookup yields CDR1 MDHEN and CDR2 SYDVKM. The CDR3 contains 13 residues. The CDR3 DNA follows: TGTGCCGGAGGACAGGGGGCGAACACTGAAGCTTTCTTT. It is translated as CAGGQGANTEAFF.

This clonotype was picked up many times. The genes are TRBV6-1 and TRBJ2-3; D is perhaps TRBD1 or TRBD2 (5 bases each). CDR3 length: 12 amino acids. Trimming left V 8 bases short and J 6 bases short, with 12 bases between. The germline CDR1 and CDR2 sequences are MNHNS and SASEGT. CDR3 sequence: CASHAREDTQYF. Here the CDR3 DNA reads TGTGCCAGCCATGCCAGGGAGGATACGCAGTATTTT.

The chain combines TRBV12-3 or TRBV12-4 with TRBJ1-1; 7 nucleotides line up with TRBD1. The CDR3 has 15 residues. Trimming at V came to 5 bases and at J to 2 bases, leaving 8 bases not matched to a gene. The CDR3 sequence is CASSPQGGRNTEAFF. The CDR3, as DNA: TGTGCCAGCAGTCCCCAGGGGGGGCGCAACACTGAAGCTTTCTTT.

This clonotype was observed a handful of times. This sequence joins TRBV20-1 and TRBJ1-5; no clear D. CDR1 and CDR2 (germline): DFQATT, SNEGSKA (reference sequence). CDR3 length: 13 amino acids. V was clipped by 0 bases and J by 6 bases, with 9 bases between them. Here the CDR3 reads CSARDYEFQPQHF. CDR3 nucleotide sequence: TGCAGTGCTAGAGATTACGAGTTTCAGCCCCAGCATTTT.

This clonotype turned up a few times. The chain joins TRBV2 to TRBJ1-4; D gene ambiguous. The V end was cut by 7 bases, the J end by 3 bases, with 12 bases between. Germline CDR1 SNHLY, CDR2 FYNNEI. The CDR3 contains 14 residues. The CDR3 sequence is CASKYPASNEKLFF. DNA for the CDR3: TGTGCCAGCAAATATCCGGCATCTAATGAAAAACTGTTTTTT.

This CDR3 is CASSVGSIGTYEQYF. CDR3 nucleotide sequence: TGTGCCAGCAGCGTAGGGAGCATAGGGACCTACGAGCAGTACTTC. The chain recombines TRBV9 with TRBJ2-7; the D is unclear. CDR1 is SGDLS and CDR2 is YYNGEE in the germline V gene. Trimming left V 0 bases short and J 2 bases short, with 12 bases between. The CDR3 has 15 amino acids.

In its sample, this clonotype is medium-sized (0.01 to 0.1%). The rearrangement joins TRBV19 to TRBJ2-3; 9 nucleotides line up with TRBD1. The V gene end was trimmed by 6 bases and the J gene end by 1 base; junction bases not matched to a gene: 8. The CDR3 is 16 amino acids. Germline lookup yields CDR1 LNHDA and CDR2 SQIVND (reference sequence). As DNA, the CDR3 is TGTGCCAGTAGCAACAGGGGGCTTATGGGCACAGATACGCAGTATTTT. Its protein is CASSNRGLMGTDTQYF.

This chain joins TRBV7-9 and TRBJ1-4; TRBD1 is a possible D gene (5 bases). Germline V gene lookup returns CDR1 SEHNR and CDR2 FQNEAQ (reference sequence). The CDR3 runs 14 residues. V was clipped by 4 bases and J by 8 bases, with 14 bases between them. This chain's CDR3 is CASSWGRGEEKLFF. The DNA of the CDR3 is TGTGCCAGCAGCTGGGGACGGGGCGAGGAAAAACTGTTTTTT.

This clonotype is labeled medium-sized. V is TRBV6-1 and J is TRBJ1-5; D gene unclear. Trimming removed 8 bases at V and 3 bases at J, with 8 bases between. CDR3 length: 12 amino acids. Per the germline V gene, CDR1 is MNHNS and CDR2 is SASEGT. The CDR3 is CASQTINQPQHF. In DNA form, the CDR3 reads TGTGCCAGCCAGACCATCAATCAGCCCCAGCATTTT.

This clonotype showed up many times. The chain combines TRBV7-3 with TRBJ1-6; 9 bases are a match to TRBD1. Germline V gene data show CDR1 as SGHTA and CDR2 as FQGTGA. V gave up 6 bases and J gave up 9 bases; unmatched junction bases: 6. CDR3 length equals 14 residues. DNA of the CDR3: TGTGCCAGCAGTCGGACAGGGGAAGTTTCACCCCTCCACTTT. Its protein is CASSRTGEVSPLHF.

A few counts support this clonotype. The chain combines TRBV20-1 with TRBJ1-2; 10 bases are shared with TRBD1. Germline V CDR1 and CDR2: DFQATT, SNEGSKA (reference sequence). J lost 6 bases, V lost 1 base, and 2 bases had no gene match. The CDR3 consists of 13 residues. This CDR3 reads CSARAGTGDGYTF. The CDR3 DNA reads TGCAGTGCTAGAGCCGGGACAGGGGATGGCTACACCTTC.

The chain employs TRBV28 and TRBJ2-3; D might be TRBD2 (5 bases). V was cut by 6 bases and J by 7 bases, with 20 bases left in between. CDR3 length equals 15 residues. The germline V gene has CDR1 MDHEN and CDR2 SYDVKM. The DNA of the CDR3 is TGTGCCAGCAGCAGCTACGGGGTTCATATCCATACGCAGTATTTT. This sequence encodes CASSSYGVHIHTQYF. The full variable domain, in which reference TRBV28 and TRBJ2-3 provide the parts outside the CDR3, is DVKVTQSSRYLVKRTGEKVFLECVQDMDHENMFWYRQDPGLGLRLIYFSYDVKMKEKGDIPEGYSVSREKKERFSLILESASTNQTSMYLCASSSYGVHIHTQYFGPGTRLTVL.

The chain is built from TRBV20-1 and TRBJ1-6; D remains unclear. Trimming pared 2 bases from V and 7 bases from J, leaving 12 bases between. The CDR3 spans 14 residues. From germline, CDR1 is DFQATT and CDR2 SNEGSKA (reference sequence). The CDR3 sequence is CSARLRRKNSPLHF. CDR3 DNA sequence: TGCAGTGCTAGATTACGACGGAAGAATTCACCCCTCCACTTT.

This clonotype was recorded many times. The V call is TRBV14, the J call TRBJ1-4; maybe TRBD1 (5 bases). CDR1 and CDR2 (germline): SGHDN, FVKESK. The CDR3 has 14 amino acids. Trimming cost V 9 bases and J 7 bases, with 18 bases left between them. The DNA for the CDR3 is TGTGCCAGTAGACTATCGGGGCGCGGTGAAAAACTGTTTTTT. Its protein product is CASRLSGRGEKLFF.

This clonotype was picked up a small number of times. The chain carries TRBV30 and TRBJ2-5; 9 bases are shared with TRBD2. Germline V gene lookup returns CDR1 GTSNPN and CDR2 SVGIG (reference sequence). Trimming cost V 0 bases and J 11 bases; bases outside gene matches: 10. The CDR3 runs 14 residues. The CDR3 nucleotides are TGTGCCTGGAGTGTGGCTAGCGGGACAGCTTCGCAGTACTTC. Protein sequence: CAWSVASGTASQYF.

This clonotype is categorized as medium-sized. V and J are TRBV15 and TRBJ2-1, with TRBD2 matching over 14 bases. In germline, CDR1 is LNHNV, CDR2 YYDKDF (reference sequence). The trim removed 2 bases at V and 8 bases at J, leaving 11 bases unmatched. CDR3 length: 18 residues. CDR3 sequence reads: CATSRPAGTSGSWDEQFF. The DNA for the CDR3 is TGTGCCACCAGCAGACCCGCCGGGACTAGCGGGAGTTGGGATGAGCAGTTCTTC.

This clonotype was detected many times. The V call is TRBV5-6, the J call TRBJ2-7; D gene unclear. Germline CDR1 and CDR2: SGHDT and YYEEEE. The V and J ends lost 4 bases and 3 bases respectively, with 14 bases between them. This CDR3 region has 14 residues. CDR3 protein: CASSPTFTFYEQYF. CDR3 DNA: TGTGCCAGCAGCCCGACATTTACGTTCTACGAGCAGTACTTC.

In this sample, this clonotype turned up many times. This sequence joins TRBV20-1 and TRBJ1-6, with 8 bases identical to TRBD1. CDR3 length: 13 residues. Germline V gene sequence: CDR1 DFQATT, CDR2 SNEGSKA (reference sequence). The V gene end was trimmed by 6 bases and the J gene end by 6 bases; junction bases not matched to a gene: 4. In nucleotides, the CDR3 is TGCAGTGCCACGGACAGGGCTAATTCACCCCTCCACTTT. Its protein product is CSATDRANSPLHF.

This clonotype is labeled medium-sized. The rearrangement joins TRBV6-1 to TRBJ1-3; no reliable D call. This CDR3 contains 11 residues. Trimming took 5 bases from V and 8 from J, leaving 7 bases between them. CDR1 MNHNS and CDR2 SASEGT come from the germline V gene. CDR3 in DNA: TGTGCCAGCAGTAGTGGTTACACCATATATTTT. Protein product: CASSSGYTIYF.